This T cell receptor beta chain was documented in a study of cytomegalovirus exposure and HLA in healthy donors. Broader study findings: In a later analysis, a missense DCLRE1C variant was linked to TCR beta V- and J-gene trimming. Usually a TCR sequence was rare, but some public TCRs were found in many donors. It was in a later analysis that TCR association rates were seen to vary by HLA locus, highest for DRB1 and lowest for HLA-C.

About this clone itself: Antigen specificity is unknown. The CDR3 does not end in the conserved phenylalanine or tryptophan, so this is likely a read error. No DNA is shown, since the ends of the CDR3 on it are uncertain; the CDR3 is the one TCRdb lists.

60 Vbeta and 13 Jbeta primers were used in PCR. Repertoires were generated with immunoSEQ multiplex PCR, while TCRdb's copy carries only in-frame clones and drops some. The sample lists more than 95,000 clones, roughly 9.9% occurring once. The germline V gene has CDR1 SGHDT and CDR2 YYEEEE. The CDR3 sequence runs 17 residues, both termini included. Material: PBMCs. This chain joins TRBV5-6 and TRBJ2-3; the D call in the table, TRBD2, was not verified against the DNA. This receptor was taken from a man younger than 45 in good health and CMV-seronegative. CDR3 sequence reads: CASSSGLAGAHTDTKYL.